The next 25 T cell receptor beta chains were all read from a single sample in a study of cytomegalovirus exposure and HLA in healthy donors. The study ran its PCR with 60 Vbeta and 13 Jbeta primers. The method was immunoSEQ multiplex PCR; TCRdb's version includes in-frame clones alone and lacks a portion of them. The top ten clones hold around 3% of a sample with 90,000 to 130,000 clones, about 79% of them seen once. Sequenced material: PBMCs. All receptors come from a woman in her late teens or twenties in good health and CMV-seropositive.

The rearrangement joins TRBV19 to TRBJ2-1; D uncertain. CDR1 is LNHDA and CDR2 is SQIVND in the germline V gene (reference sequence). Trimming shortened V by 0 bases and J by 8 bases, and 11 bases separated the two germline ends. This CDR3 contains 14 residues. CDR3: CASSIEGASDEQFF. DNA for the CDR3: TGTGCCAGTAGTATAGAAGGAGCGAGCGATGAGCAGTTCTTC.

This chain connects TRBV5-4 to TRBJ1-1; no reliable D call. CDR3 size: 13 residues. Trimming pared 4 bases from V and 6 bases from J, leaving 13 bases between. The V gene's germline CDR1 is SGHNT and CDR2 YYREEE (reference sequence). The CDR3 coding sequence is TGTGCCAGCAGCGCTAGACGGGAACCTGAAGCTTTCTTT. It encodes CASSARREPEAFF.

This clone came up a few times. The rearrangement uses TRBV5-1 and TRBJ2-1, with 10 nucleotides matching TRBD1. The CDR3 contains 15 residues. Trimming at V came to 4 bases and at J to 7 bases, leaving 8 bases not matched to a gene. CDR1 SGHRS and CDR2 YFSETQ come from the germline V gene. The CDR3 protein is CASSRQGQGQNEQFF. Here the CDR3 DNA reads TGCGCCAGCAGCCGCCAGGGACAGGGGCAAAATGAGCAGTTCTTC.

This clone was observed a few times. The chain has TRBV27 and TRBJ2-2; D possibly corresponds to TRBD1 (6 bases). V lost 5 bases and J lost 2, with 12 bases in between. Germline CDR1 reads MNHEY; CDR2 reads SMNVEV (reference sequence). The CDR3 loop spans 15 amino acids. CDR3 DNA sequence: TGTGCCAGCAGTCCCAGACAGGCCAACACCGGGGAGCTGTTTTTT. Translating it yields CASSPRQANTGELFF.

The chain has TRBV7-6 and TRBJ1-1; 7 bases align to TRBD1. The CDR3 contains 13 residues. Trimming cost V 5 bases and J 2 bases; bases outside gene matches: 2. Per germline, CDR1 SGHVS and CDR2 FNYEAQ. The CDR3 sequence is CASSGTVNTEAFF. The DNA of the CDR3 is TGTGCCAGCAGCGGGACAGTAAACACTGAAGCTTTCTTT.

The chain recombines TRBV5-1 with TRBJ2-3; 9 nucleotides align to TRBD1. Unmatched junction bases numbered 7, after V lost 0 bases and J lost 5 bases. The CDR3 extends over 16 amino acids. Germline CDR1 reads SGHRS; CDR2 reads YFSETQ. This CDR3 is CASSLAVTGGQDTQYF. In DNA form, the CDR3 reads TGCGCCAGCAGCTTGGCCGTGACAGGGGGACAAGATACGCAGTATTTT. Full variable domain (outside the CDR3, taken from reference TRBV5-1 and TRBJ2-3): KAGVTQTPRYLIKTRGQQVTLSCSPISGHRSVSWYQQTPGQGLQFLFEYFSETQRNKGNFPGRFSGRQFSNSRSEMNVSTLELGDSALYLCASSLAVTGGQDTQYFGPGTRLTVL.

This sequence joins TRBV30 and TRBJ1-5; 7 bases map to TRBD1. The germline gives CDR1 GTSNPN, CDR2 SVGIG (reference sequence). J lost 2 bases, V lost 2 bases, and 3 bases had no gene match. The CDR3 is 14 amino acids. CDR3 loop: CAWSFRGGNQPQHF. The CDR3 DNA follows: TGTGCCTGGAGTTTCAGGGGGGGCAATCAGCCCCAGCATTTT. The full variable domain, rest sourced from reference TRBV30 and TRBJ1-5, is SQTIHQWPATLVQPVGSPLSLECTVEGTSNPNLYWYRQAAGRGLQLLFYSVGIGQISSEVPQNLSASRPQDRQFILSSKKLLLSDSGFYLCAWSFRGGNQPQHFGDGTRLSIL.

The chain couples TRBV27 to TRBJ2-1, with TRBD1 matching 9 bases. This CDR3 contains 15 residues. Per the germline V gene, CDR1 is MNHEY and CDR2 is SMNVEV (reference sequence). V was clipped by 3 bases and J by 2 bases; unmatched bases: 2. CDR3 coding DNA: TGTGCCAGCAGTTTGGACAGGGGTACCTACAATGAGCAGTTCTTC. Translating gives CASSLDRGTYNEQFF.

V usage is TRBV5-4 and J usage is TRBJ1-2; possibly TRBD1 for D (6 bases). This CDR3 comprises 16 residues. V gave up 5 bases and J gave up 2 bases, with 19 bases separating them. Per the germline V gene, CDR1 is SGHNT and CDR2 is YYREEE (reference sequence). CDR3 bases: TGTGCCAGCAGAACGGAGTTACAGGGCGCGAACTATGGCTACACCTTC. Translation: CASRTELQGANYGYTF.

V is TRBV27 and J is TRBJ2-1; weak D call: TRBD2 (5 bases). V was shortened by 7 bases and J by 3 bases, with 7 bases between the two germline ends. The CDR3 totals 12 residues. The germline V gene has CDR1 MNHEY and CDR2 SMNVEV (reference sequence). CDR3 bases: TGTGCCAGCACCGGGGACTACAATGAGCAGTTCTTC. This codes for CASTGDYNEQFF.

The chain combines TRBV9 with TRBJ2-7, with D hard to call. The CDR3 runs to 14 residues. The V end was cut by 3 bases, the J end by 0 bases, with 10 bases between. Germline CDR1 SGDLS, CDR2 YYNGEE. The CDR3 reads CASSAHLSSYEQYF. CDR3 bases: TGTGCCAGCAGCGCTCATCTTAGCTCCTACGAGCAGTACTTC.

V and J are TRBV18 and TRBJ1-2, with D maybe TRBD1 (6 bases). Germline CDR1 reads KGHSH; CDR2 reads LQKENI. The CDR3 loop spans 14 amino acids. Trimming removed 6 bases from V and 3 bases from J, with 14 bases in between. The CDR3 DNA is TGTGCCAGCTCTTCGGGGGGGGCCTACTATGGCTACACCTTC. It specifies CASSSGGAYYGYTF.

This clone was seen only a few times. The chain joins TRBV7-9 to TRBJ2-7; weak D call: TRBD1 (6 bases). Germline CDR1 is SEHNR and CDR2 is FQNEAQ (reference sequence). The CDR3 extends over 13 amino acids. V was trimmed by 5 bases and J by 6 bases, leaving 14 bases between them. The chain's CDR3 is CASSLTGHGEQYF. Here the CDR3 DNA reads TGTGCCAGCAGCCTAACAGGGCACGGCGAGCAGTACTTC.

There are a few counts of this clone. This chain connects TRBV6-1 to TRBJ1-1; the D is unclear. The V end lost 4 bases, the J end lost 3 bases, and 6 bases lay between the germline ends. The CDR3 consists of 12 residues. Germline values: CDR1 MNHNS, CDR2 SASEGT. The chain's CDR3 is CASSGLDTEAFF. CDR3 sequence (DNA): TGTGCCAGCAGTGGATTAGACACTGAAGCTTTCTTT.

This clone was picked up one time. CDR3 loop: CASRRDRAREQYF. The DNA for the CDR3 is TGTGCCAGCAGACGGGACAGGGCTCGCGAGCAGTACTTC. This chain joins TRBV6-1 and TRBJ2-7; TRBD1 agrees at 9 bases. Germline CDR1 reads MNHNS; CDR2 reads SASEGT. The CDR3 is made up of 13 amino acids. J lost 6 bases, V lost 6 bases, and 6 bases had no gene match.

The chain couples TRBV4-1 to TRBJ1-4; 10 bases map to TRBD1. The germline CDR1 and CDR2 sequences are MGHRA and YSYEKL. The V gene end was trimmed by 4 bases and the J gene end by 8 bases; junction bases not matched to a gene: 4. This CDR3 has 14 residues. This CDR3 reads CASSPGTGEEKLFF. The CDR3 DNA is TGCGCCAGCAGCCCCGGGACAGGGGAGGAAAAACTGTTTTTT.

The J gene is TRBJ2-7, the V gene TRBV5-1; D possibly corresponds to TRBD2 (5 bases). The CDR3 loop spans 13 amino acids. CDR1 is SGHRS and CDR2 is YFSETQ in the germline V gene. The V gene lost 1 base and the J gene lost 3 bases, with 8 bases spanning the gap. The CDR3 loop reads CASSLKGDYEQYF. The DNA for the CDR3 is TGCGCCAGCAGCTTGAAGGGAGACTACGAGCAGTACTTC.

As to this clone: At one boundary the junction diverges from the germline segment, which might be a read error. V gene TRBV7-3 combines with J gene TRBJ2-1, with 7 bases fitting TRBD2. This CDR3 region has 16 residues. The germline V gene has CDR1 SGHTA and CDR2 FQGTGA. This CDR3 is CSSSPFRGVPYNEQFF. The CDR3 coding sequence is TGTTCCAGCAGCCCTTTCCGGGGGGTCCCCTACAATGAGCAGTTCTTC.

V gene TRBV5-1 combines with J gene TRBJ2-7, with TRBD1 matching over 7 bases. Germline CDR1 is SGHRS and CDR2 is YFSETQ. The ends lost 2 bases at V and 0 bases at J; junction bases unmatched: 5. The CDR3 runs 15 residues. The CDR3 nucleotides read TGCGCCAGCAGCTTCCCCCGGGACAGCTCCTACGAGCAGTACTTC. Translation: CASSFPRDSSYEQYF. The full variable domain, in which reference TRBV5-1 and TRBJ2-7 provide the parts outside the CDR3, is KAGVTQTPRYLIKTRGQQVTLSCSPISGHRSVSWYQQTPGQGLQFLFEYFSETQRNKGNFPGRFSGRQFSNSRSEMNVSTLELGDSALYLCASSFPRDSSYEQYFGPGTRLTVT.

The chain combines TRBV5-1 with TRBJ2-1; maybe TRBD1 (5 bases). V lost 1 base to trimming and J lost 5 bases, with 13 bases between them. The CDR3 has 15 amino acids. The germline CDR1 and CDR2 sequences are SGHRS and YFSETQ. The CDR3 protein is CASSLIPGQDNEQFF. The DNA of the CDR3 is TGCGCCAGCAGCTTGATTCCAGGGCAGGACAATGAGCAGTTCTTC.

DNA for the CDR3: TGTGCCAGTAGTCCAGGGACTAGCGGGACCTCCCCCAACACCGGGGAGCTGTTTTTT. Its protein product is CASSPGTSGTSPNTGELFF. The chain is built from TRBV19 and TRBJ2-2, with 13 bases fitting TRBD2. CDR1 is LNHDA and CDR2 is SQIVND in the germline V gene (reference sequence). The CDR3 has 19 residues. After removal of 5 bases from V and 2 bases from J, the junction contained 11 bases not matched to a gene.

The count of this clone is one. V gene TRBV6-6 combines with J gene TRBJ2-5; the D gene is possibly TRBD1 (6 bases). Germline V gene sequence: CDR1 MNHNY, CDR2 SVGAGI (reference sequence). This CDR3 is built from 13 residues. Trimming cost V 5 bases and J 5 bases, with 12 bases left between them. CDR3 DNA sequence: TGTGCCAGCAGTCGGGACACTTCGGAGACCCAGTACTTC. It codes for CASSRDTSETQYF.

The chain couples TRBV7-8 to TRBJ2-1; 13 bases are shared with TRBD2. V shed 4 bases, J shed 8 bases, and the junction held 8 bases outside the gene matches. The CDR3 extends over 16 amino acids. Germline V gene sequence: CDR1 SGHVS, CDR2 FQNEAQ. The CDR3 sequence: CASSSPRTSGSDEQFF. The CDR3 DNA reads as TGTGCCAGCAGCTCGCCCCGGACTAGCGGGAGTGATGAGCAGTTCTTC. Variable domain in full (rest from reference TRBV7-8 and TRBJ2-1): GAGVSQSPRYKVAKRGQDVALRCDPISGHVSLFWYQQALGQGPEFLTYFQNEAQLDKSGLPSDRFFAERPEGSVSTLKIQRTQQEDSAVYLCASSSPRTSGSDEQFFGPGTRLTVL.

The sample holds one count of this clone. This rearrangement joins TRBV5-6 to TRBJ1-1; no firm D call. V was clipped by 5 bases and J by 1 base, with 9 bases between them. Germline values: CDR1 SGHDT, CDR2 YYEEEE. CDR3 size: 13 residues. The DNA of the CDR3 is TGTGCCAGCAGTTGGGCCCGGAACACTGAAGCTTTCTTT. This gives the protein CASSWARNTEAFF.

This chain uses TRBV4-1 with TRBJ2-5, with 9 bases fitting TRBD1. Losses at the gene ends were 3 bases for V and 5 bases for J; bases not matched to a gene: 10. The length of the CDR3 is 16 residues. Germline V gene data show CDR1 as MGHRA and CDR2 as YSYEKL. CDR3 sequence: CASSQAPRGQGETQYF. CDR3 sequence (DNA): TGCGCCAGCAGCCAGGCCCCCCGGGGACAGGGTGAGACCCAGTACTTC.